The clone carrying this T cell receptor (beta chain) has only a few counts. Its cognate antigen is unknown. The PCR contained 60 Vbeta and 13 Jbeta primers. TCRdb's copy holds only in-frame clones and misses some; the assay was immunoSEQ multiplex PCR. The data show 150,000 to 200,000 clones, roughly 73% seen once. Deletions cut 1 base from V and 5 bases from J, with 9 bases between. The CDR3 extends over 13 amino acids. Looked up from germline, CDR1 is SGHDT and CDR2 is YYEEEE. The sample is drawn from a study of cytomegalovirus exposure and HLA in healthy donors. Across the whole study: Early on, a data release was issued that held roughly 86 million unique TCRs from HLA-typed donors.

Study-wide findings and caveats: When analyzed later, a missense DCLRE1C variant was found to be linked to TCR beta V- and J-gene trimming. An analysis was carried out at a later point. It showed that HLA-associated TCR beta chains were more clonally expanded than equally common non-associated chains. In vitro experiments confirmed that three CMV-associated chains were specific for CMV antigens.

This TCR came from a woman aged 25 to 39 in good health and CMV-seronegative. This chain links TRBV5-6 with TRBJ1-2; perhaps TRBD1 as D (6 bases). Sequenced input: PBMCs. The CDR3 region is CASSLTGIYGYTF. CDR3 DNA: TGTGCCAGCAGCTTGACAGGGATATATGGCTACACCTTC.